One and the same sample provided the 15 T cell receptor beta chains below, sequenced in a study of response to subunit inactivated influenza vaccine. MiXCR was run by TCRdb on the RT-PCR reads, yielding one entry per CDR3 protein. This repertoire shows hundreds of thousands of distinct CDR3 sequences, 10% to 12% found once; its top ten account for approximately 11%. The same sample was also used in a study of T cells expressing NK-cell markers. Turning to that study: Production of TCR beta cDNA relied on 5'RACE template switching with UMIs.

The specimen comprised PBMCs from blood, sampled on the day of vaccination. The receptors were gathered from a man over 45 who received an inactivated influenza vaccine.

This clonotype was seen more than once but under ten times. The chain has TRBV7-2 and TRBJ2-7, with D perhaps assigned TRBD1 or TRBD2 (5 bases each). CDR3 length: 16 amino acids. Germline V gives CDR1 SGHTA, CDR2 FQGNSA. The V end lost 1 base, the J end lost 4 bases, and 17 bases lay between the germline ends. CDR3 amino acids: CASSLVYGGGEYEQYF. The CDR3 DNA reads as TGTGCCAGCAGCTTAGTTTATGGGGGTGGAGAATACGAGCAGTACTTC.

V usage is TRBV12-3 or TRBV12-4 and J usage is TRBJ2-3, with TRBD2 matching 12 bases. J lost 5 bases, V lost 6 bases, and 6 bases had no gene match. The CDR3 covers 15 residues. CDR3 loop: CASRTLAGGLDTQYF. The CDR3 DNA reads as TGTGCCAGCAGGACCCTAGCGGGAGGGTTAGATACGCAGTATTTT.

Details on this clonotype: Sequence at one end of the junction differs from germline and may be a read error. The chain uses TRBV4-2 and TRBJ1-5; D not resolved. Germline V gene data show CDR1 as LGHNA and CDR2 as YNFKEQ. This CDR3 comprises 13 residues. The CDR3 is CASSPREDQRQHF. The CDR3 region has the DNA TGTGCCAGCAGCCCCCGGGAGGATCAGCGCCAGCATTTT.

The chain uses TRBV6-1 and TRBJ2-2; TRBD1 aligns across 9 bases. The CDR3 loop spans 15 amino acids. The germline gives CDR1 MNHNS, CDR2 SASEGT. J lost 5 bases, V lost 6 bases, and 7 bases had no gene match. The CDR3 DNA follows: TGTGCCAGCAGCCCGGACAGGGGAGGAACCGGGGAGCTGTTTTTT. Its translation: CASSPDRGGTGELFF.

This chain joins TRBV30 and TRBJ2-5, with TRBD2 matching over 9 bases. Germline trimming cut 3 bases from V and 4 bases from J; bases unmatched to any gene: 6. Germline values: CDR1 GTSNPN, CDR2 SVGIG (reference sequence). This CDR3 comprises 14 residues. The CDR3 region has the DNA TGTGCCTGGAGCCCGGGACTAGCCTCAGAGACCCAGTACTTC. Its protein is CAWSPGLASETQYF.

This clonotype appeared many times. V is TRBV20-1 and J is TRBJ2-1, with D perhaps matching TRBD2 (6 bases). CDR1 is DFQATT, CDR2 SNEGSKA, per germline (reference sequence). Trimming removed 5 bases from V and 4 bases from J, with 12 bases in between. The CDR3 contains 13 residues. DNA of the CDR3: TGCAGTGCTGACCGGGGGTCATACAATGAGCAGTTCTTC. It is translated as CSADRGSYNEQFF.

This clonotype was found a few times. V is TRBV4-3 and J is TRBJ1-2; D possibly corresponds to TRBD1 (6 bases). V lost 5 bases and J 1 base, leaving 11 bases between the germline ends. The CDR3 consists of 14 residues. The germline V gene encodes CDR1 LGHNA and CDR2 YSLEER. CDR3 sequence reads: CASSKGGSNYGYTF. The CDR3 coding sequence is TGCGCCAGCAGCAAGGGGGGCAGTAACTATGGCTACACCTTC.

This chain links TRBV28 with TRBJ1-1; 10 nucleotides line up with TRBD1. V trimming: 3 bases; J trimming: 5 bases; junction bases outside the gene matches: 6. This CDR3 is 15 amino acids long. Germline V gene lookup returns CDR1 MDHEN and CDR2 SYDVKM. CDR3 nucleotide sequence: TGTGCCAGCAGTTTTCGGACAGGGGGTCGTACTGAAGCTTTCTTT. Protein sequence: CASSFRTGGRTEAFF.

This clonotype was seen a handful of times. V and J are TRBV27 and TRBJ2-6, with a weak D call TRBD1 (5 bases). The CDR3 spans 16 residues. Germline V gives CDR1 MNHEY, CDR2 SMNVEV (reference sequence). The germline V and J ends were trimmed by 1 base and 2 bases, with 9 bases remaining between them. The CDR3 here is CASSLLGATGANVLTF. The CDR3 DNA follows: TGTGCCAGCAGTTTATTAGGGGCCACTGGGGCCAACGTCCTGACTTTC.

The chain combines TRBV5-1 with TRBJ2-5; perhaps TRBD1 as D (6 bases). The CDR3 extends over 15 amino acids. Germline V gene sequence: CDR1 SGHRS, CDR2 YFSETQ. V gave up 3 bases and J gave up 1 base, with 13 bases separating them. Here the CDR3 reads CASSSEGHLQETQYF. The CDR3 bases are TGCGCCAGCAGCTCCGAGGGACACCTCCAAGAGACCCAGTACTTC.

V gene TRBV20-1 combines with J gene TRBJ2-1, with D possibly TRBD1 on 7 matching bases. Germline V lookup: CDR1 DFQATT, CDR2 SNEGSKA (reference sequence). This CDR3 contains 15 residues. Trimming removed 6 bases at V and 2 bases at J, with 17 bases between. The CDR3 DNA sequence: TGCAGTGCGGGGGGCCACAGGGGACCCTACAATGAGCAGTTCTTC. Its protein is CSAGGHRGPYNEQFF.

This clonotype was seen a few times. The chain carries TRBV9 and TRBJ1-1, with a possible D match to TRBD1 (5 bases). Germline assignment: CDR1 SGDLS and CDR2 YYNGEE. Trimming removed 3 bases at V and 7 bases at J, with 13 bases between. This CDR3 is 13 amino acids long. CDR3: CASSGTGGSEAFF. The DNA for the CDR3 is TGTGCCAGCAGCGGGACCGGGGGGAGTGAAGCTTTCTTT. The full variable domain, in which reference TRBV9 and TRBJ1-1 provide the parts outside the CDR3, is DSGVTQTPKHLITATGQRVTLRCSPRSGDLSVYWYQQSLDQGLQFLIQYYNGEERAKGNILERFSAQQFPDLHSELNLSSLELGDSALYFCASSGTGGSEAFFGQGTRLTVV.

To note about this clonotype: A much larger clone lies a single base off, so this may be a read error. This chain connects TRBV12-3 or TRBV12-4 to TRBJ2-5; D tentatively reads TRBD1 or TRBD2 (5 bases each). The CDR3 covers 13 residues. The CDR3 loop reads CASSFEGKETPYF. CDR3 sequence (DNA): TGTGCCAGCAGTTTCGAGGGGAAAGAGACCCCGTACTTC.

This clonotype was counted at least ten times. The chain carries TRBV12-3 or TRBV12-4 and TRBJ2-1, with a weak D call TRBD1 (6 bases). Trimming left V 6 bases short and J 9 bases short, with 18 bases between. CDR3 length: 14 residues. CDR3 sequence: CASRTATGYGEQFF. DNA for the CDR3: TGTGCCAGCAGAACCGCTACAGGGTATGGTGAGCAGTTCTTC.

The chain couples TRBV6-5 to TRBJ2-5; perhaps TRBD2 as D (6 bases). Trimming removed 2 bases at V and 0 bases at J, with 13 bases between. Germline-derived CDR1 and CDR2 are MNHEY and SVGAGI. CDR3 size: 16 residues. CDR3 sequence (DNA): TGTGCCAGCAGTTACCCAAGCGGGCCCCACCAAGAGACCCAGTACTTC. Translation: CASSYPSGPHQETQYF.